The 27 T cell receptor beta chains in this list originate from one sample, sequenced in a study of CD4 and CD8 cells across lung adenocarcinoma regions. TCRdb itself ran the PCR reads through MiXCR, one entry per CDR3 protein. The data contain 15,000 to 20,000 distinct CDR3 sequences, approximately 50% of them singletons. What was sequenced was CD8+ T cells from the margin of a lung tumor. Receptors were obtained from a male donor with lung adenocarcinoma. The CD4 and CD8 labels of this study may be unreliable.

This sequence joins TRBV12-5 and TRBJ2-2, with no clear D. The CDR3 has 15 residues. The germline V and J ends were trimmed by 1 base and 6 bases, with 12 bases remaining between them. Germline loops: CDR1 LGHNT, CDR2 FRNRAP. The chain's CDR3 is CASGLDTDNPGELFF. CDR3 coding DNA: TGTGCTAGTGGTTTGGACACGGATAATCCCGGGGAGCTGTTTTTT. Full variable domain (rest looked up from reference TRBV12-5 and TRBJ2-2): DARVTQTPRHKVTEMGQEVTMRCQPILGHNTVFWYRQTMMQGLELLAYFRNRAPLDDSGMPKDRFSAEMPDATLATLKIQPSEPRDSAVYFCASGLDTDNPGELFFGEGSRLTVL.

The rearrangement uses TRBV6-1 and TRBJ2-3, with D maybe TRBD2 (5 bases). The CDR3 sequence is 12 residues long. In germline, CDR1 is MNHNS, CDR2 SASEGT. The germline V and J ends were trimmed by 2 bases and 6 bases, with 6 bases remaining between them. The CDR3 sequence is CASSESGDTQYF. The DNA for the CDR3 is TGTGCCAGCAGTGAATCGGGGGATACGCAGTATTTT.

This clonotype has only a few counts. This chain uses TRBV6-1 with TRBJ1-4; 11 positions match TRBD1. Losses at the gene ends were 2 bases for V and 8 bases for J; bases not matched to a gene: 4. CDR1 is MNHNS and CDR2 is SASEGT in the germline V gene. The CDR3 sequence is 15 residues long. CDR3 protein: CASSERTGGAEKLFF. The CDR3 DNA is TGTGCCAGCAGTGAAAGGACAGGGGGCGCGGAAAAACTGTTTTTT.

CDR3 sequence reads: CASSRAESDYNEQFF. The CDR3 DNA reads as TGCGCCAGCAGTAGAGCTGAAAGTGATTACAATGAGCAGTTCTTC. The chain uses TRBV10-1 and TRBJ2-1; D is undetermined. There are 15 residues in the CDR3. V shed 5 bases and J shed 4 bases, with 15 bases lying between them. The V gene's germline CDR1 is WNHNN and CDR2 SYGVQD (reference sequence).

The chain couples TRBV6-1 to TRBJ2-5, with D tentatively TRBD1 or TRBD2 (7 bases each). CDR3 length equals 17 residues. Trimming removed 4 bases at V and 1 base at J, with 19 bases between. Germline V gene data show CDR1 as MNHNS and CDR2 as SASEGT. The CDR3, as DNA: TGTGCCAGCAGTGCGGGCTCCAGGGGGGGCGGCCAAGAGACCCAGTACTTC. It is translated as CASSAGSRGGGQETQYF.

The chain joins TRBV6-5 to TRBJ2-1; a weak D match, TRBD1 (6 bases). This CDR3 comprises 16 residues. Trimming stripped 0 bases from V and 2 bases from J, with 11 bases between. Germline lookup yields CDR1 MNHEY and CDR2 SVGAGI. DNA for the CDR3: TGTGCCAGCAGTTACTCCGCGGCAGGGGCCTACAATGAGCAGTTCTTC. This codes for CASSYSAAGAYNEQFF.

Concerning this clonotype itself: Possible read error: a much larger clone is one base away. The chain uses TRBV14 and TRBJ2-1; tentatively, D is TRBD1 (7 bases). The length of the CDR3 is 18 residues. Germline assignment: CDR1 SGHDN and CDR2 FVKESK. The chain's CDR3 is CASSQDRRASADRDEQLF. CDR3 coding DNA: TGTGCCAGCAGCCAAGATAGGCGGGCTAGCGCCGACAGGGATGAGCAGCTCTTC.

V gene TRBV10-2 combines with J gene TRBJ2-1; D uncertain. Trimming removed 3 bases at V and 0 bases at J, with 6 bases between. The CDR3 consists of 14 residues. CDR1 and CDR2 from the germline V gene are WSHSY and SAAADI. CDR3 in DNA: TGCGCCAGCAGTGACCTGAACTCCTACAATGAGCAGTTCTTC. It translates to CASSDLNSYNEQFF.

With regard to this clonotype: A junction boundary mismatches the germline segment, possibly from a read error. The chain combines TRBV10-3 with TRBJ2-5; D may be TRBD2 (5 bases). Germline V lookup: CDR1 ENHRY, CDR2 SYGVKD. The CDR3 runs 14 residues. For the CDR3, the DNA is TGTGCGGGGAGCGTGGGCGGTGACCAAGATACCCAGTACTTC. This gives the protein CAGSVGGDQDTQYF.

The gene calls are TRBV6-1 and TRBJ2-3; the D is unclear. The J call may be incorrect, as the DNA end agrees better with TRBJ2-7. Germline assignment: CDR1 MNHNS and CDR2 SASEGT. This CDR3 region has 15 residues. The CDR3 reads CARSTVVRAANTQYF. The CDR3 DNA follows: TGTGCCCGCTCCACAGTGGTACGAGCCGCAAATACGCAGTACTTC.

The J gene is TRBJ2-1, the V gene TRBV6-2 or TRBV6-3, with TRBD2 matching 11 bases. The J call could be wrong; TRBJ2-5 is a better fit for the DNA end. The CDR3 sequence is 17 residues long. Germline CDR1 MNHEY, CDR2 SVGEGT. In nucleotides, the CDR3 is TGTGCCACCTACCGGGCTAGCGGGGGGCCAGGCGCGGGGACCCAGTACTTC. Protein sequence: CATYRASGGPGAGTQYF.

A single count supports this clonotype. The chain couples TRBV3-1 to TRBJ2-1, with 10 nucleotides matching TRBD2. Germline V gene data show CDR1 as LGHDT and CDR2 as YNNKEL (reference sequence). This CDR3 has 12 amino acids. The junction had 3 bases not matched to a gene; V was cut back by 9 bases and J by 7 bases. CDR3 region: CASTSGANEQFF. CDR3 sequence (DNA): TGTGCCAGTACTAGCGGGGCGAATGAGCAGTTCTTC.

The table lists this clonotype with many counts. J is TRBJ1-1 and V is TRBV6-1; tentatively, D is TRBD1 (6 bases). V was clipped by 6 bases and J by 7 bases, with 12 bases between them. Germline V lookup: CDR1 MNHNS, CDR2 SASEGT. The CDR3 is 12 residues long. CDR3 DNA: TGTGCCAGCAGCGGGGACATCGTTGAAGCTTTCTTT. It specifies CASSGDIVEAFF.

This clonotype was observed at least ten times. The CDR3 DNA reads as TGTGCCAGCAGCTTCTCGGGAGGTACAGATACGCAGTATTTT. Its translation is CASSFSGGTDTQYF. The chain has TRBV12-3 or TRBV12-4 and TRBJ2-3; 7 positions match TRBD2. The CDR3 runs to 14 residues. The ends lost 6 bases at V and 3 bases at J; junction bases unmatched: 6.

Regarding this clonotype: One end of the junction fails to match germline, which may point to a read error. V is TRBV6-1 and J is TRBJ2-7; the D gene is possibly TRBD2 (6 bases). The CDR3 length is 14 residues. CDR1 and CDR2 (germline): MNHNS, SASEGT. CDR3 coding DNA: TGTGCCAGCAGGGAGGGGCCTGGGGCCTACGAGCTGTACTTC. It specifies CASREGPGAYELYF.

This chain links TRBV10-2 with TRBJ1-6; no clear D gene. The V gene lost 0 bases and the J gene lost 8 bases, with 5 bases spanning the gap. The CDR3 is made up of 13 amino acids. Germline V CDR1 and CDR2: WSHSY, SAAADI. Here the CDR3 reads CASSESRDSPLHF. In DNA form, the CDR3 reads TGCGCCAGCAGTGAGTCTCGGGATTCACCCCTCCACTTT.

V and J are TRBV25-1 and TRBJ2-1; TRBD2 agrees at 13 bases. Germline CDR1 is MGHDK and CDR2 is SYGVNS. This CDR3 has 16 amino acids. After removal of 4 bases from V and 12 bases from J, the junction contained 12 bases not matched to a gene. CDR3 nucleotides: TGTGCCAGCAGTGGGATTACTAGCGGGAGGGGGGTTTGGCAGTTCTTC. Translated: CASSGITSGRGVWQFF.

As concerns this clonotype: With a much larger clone just one base away, this may be a read error. This chain uses TRBV5-1 with TRBJ2-1; D is ambiguous. The DNA matches TRBJ2-5 better at its end, which makes the J call doubtful. This CDR3 is built from 13 residues. CDR1 is SGHRS and CDR2 is YFSETQ in the germline V gene. CDR3: CASSLGVQETQYF. The CDR3 nucleotides are TGCGCCAGCAGCTTGGGGGTCCAAGAGACCCAGTACTTC.

Note on this clonotype: Mismatch with germline at one junction end may stem from a read error. J is TRBJ2-2 and V is TRBV12-3 or TRBV12-4; D remains unclear. This CDR3 spans 14 amino acids. The CDR3 region is CASRGRANTEEQFF. The CDR3, as DNA: TGTGCCAGCAGGGGCCGGGCGAACACCGAGGAGCAGTTTTTT.

V and J are TRBV4-2 and TRBJ1-4; D is uncertain. The CDR3 is 14 residues long. The V gene's germline CDR1 is LGHNA and CDR2 YNFKEQ. Between the trimmed V and J ends, which lost 0 bases and 6 bases, there was a span of 8 bases. Written as DNA, the CDR3 is TGTGCCAGCAGCCAAGATTACCAGGATGAAAAACTGTTTTTT. Amino acid sequence: CASSQDYQDEKLFF.

Regarding this clonotype: One end of the junction fails to match germline, which may point to a read error. This chain joins TRBV7-7 and TRBJ2-1; D not certain. Germline loops: CDR1 SSHAT, CDR2 FNYEAQ (reference sequence). This CDR3 spans 12 amino acids. The CDR3 sequence is CASSPTGNEQFF. The CDR3 region has the DNA TGTGCTAGCAGCCCGACTGGGAATGAGCAGTTCTTC.

This clonotype occurred a few times. CDR3 residues: CASSYGPEETQYF. The CDR3 DNA reads as TGTGCCAGCAGTTACGGGCCTGAAGAGACCCAGTACTTC. The genes are TRBV6-5 and TRBJ2-5; D not certain. Trimming left V 2 bases short and J 3 bases short, with 7 bases between. Germline loops: CDR1 MNHEY, CDR2 SVGAGI. The CDR3 length is 13 residues.

The CDR3 DNA reads as TGTGCCATCAGTGACCGGACTAGCGGGGGCGAGCAGTACTTC. Amino acids: CAISDRTSGGEQYF. The chain employs TRBV10-3 and TRBJ2-5; TRBD2 aligns across 13 bases. The end of the DNA aligns better with TRBJ2-7, so the J call may be wrong. The CDR3 is 14 residues long. From germline, CDR1 is ENHRY and CDR2 SYGVKD.

On this clonotype: Relative to the germline gene, one junction end is altered; a read error may explain this. V usage is TRBV10-3 and J usage is TRBJ2-3, with TRBD2 identical over 8 bases. The CDR3 runs 14 residues. Per the germline V gene, CDR1 is ENHRY and CDR2 is SYGVKD. The CDR3 sequence: CAGSGGPNPETQYF. Here the CDR3 DNA reads TGTGCGGGGAGCGGGGGCCCAAACCCAGAGACCCAGTATTTC.

This sequence joins TRBV5-1 and TRBJ2-7, with D possibly matching TRBD2 (5 bases). The V end lost 4 bases, the J end lost 2 bases, and 13 bases lay between the germline ends. The CDR3 has 14 residues. CDR1 and CDR2 from the germline V gene are SGHRS and YFSETQ. The DNA for the CDR3 is TGCGCCAGCAGCCCAGGAGGAGGACCCTACGAGCAGTACTTC. It specifies CASSPGGGPYEQYF.

This clonotype appeared a single time. The V call is TRBV6-1, the J call TRBJ2-3, with 12 positions matching TRBD2. Unmatched junction bases numbered 11, after V lost 0 bases and J lost 4 bases. This CDR3 spans 19 amino acids. CDR1 is MNHNS and CDR2 is SASEGT in the germline V gene. CDR3 DNA: TGTGCCAGCAGTGAAGCAACCCGTCGACTAGCGGGAGTCCCAGATACGCAGTATTTT. It is translated as CASSEATRRLAGVPDTQYF.

This rearrangement joins TRBV5-6 to TRBJ2-3, with unresolved D. The length of the CDR3 is 8 residues. The ends were cut back, 4 bases at V and 14 bases at J, with 5 bases in the middle. Germline values: CDR1 SGHDT, CDR2 YYEEEE. The chain's CDR3 is CASSAGYF. CDR3 nucleotides: TGTGCCAGCAGCGCCGGGTATTTT.